What follows are 20 T cell receptor beta chains derived from one specimen sequenced in a study of shared clonotypes between healthy human individuals. Clones were sequenced by immunoSEQ multiplex PCR, and TCRdb holds only the in-frame ones, with some missing. The sample lists about 2.3 million clones; roughly 90% were seen once. Sequencing was done on a sample of naive CD4+ T cells from PBMCs. The sample's subset: CD45RA+ positively selected. The receptors originated from a young man in good health. Some clones in this sample may be carry-over from other donors' samples.

This sequence joins TRBV5-1 and TRBJ2-3; 7 nucleotides agree with TRBD1. The CDR3 runs 15 residues. Germline-derived CDR1 and CDR2 are SGHRS and YFSETQ. V gave up 5 bases and J gave up 4 bases; unmatched junction bases: 10. CDR3 bases: TGCGCCAGCAGTAGGGCTCCTAGGGGGCCAGATACGCAGTATTTT. Protein product: CASSRAPRGPDTQYF. Using reference TRBV5-1 and TRBJ2-3 for the parts outside the CDR3, the full variable domain is KAGVTQTPRYLIKTRGQQVTLSCSPISGHRSVSWYQQTPGQGLQFLFEYFSETQRNKGNFPGRFSGRQFSNSRSEMNVSTLELGDSALYLCASSRAPRGPDTQYFGPGTRLTVL.

The CDR3 DNA follows: TGTGCCACCAGCAGAGAAATAGGCAGGCTGGATCAGCCCCAGCATTTT. This codes for CATSREIGRLDQPQHF. The rearrangement links TRBV15 to TRBJ1-5; D ambiguous. Looked up from germline, CDR1 is LNHNV and CDR2 is YYDKDF (reference sequence). CDR3 length: 16 residues. Trimming removed 0 bases at V and 5 bases at J, with 14 bases between.

The J gene is TRBJ2-1, the V gene TRBV5-1; D gene ambiguous. The CDR3 length is 14 residues. The V gene lost 4 bases and the J gene lost 0 bases, with 8 bases spanning the gap. Germline V gene sequence: CDR1 SGHRS, CDR2 YFSETQ. The DNA for the CDR3 is TGCGCCAGCAGCAAGCAAAGCTCCTACAATGAGCAGTTCTTC. This gives the protein CASSKQSSYNEQFF.

The chain couples TRBV27 to TRBJ2-7; 10 bases line up with TRBD1. The CDR3 covers 16 residues. Germline-derived CDR1 and CDR2 are MNHEY and SMNVEV (reference sequence). The ends lost 5 bases at V and 0 bases at J; junction bases unmatched: 7. CDR3 nucleotide sequence: TGTGCCAGCAGTACCCCGGGACAGGGGTACTCCTACGAGCAGTACTTC. This translates into CASSTPGQGYSYEQYF.

J is TRBJ2-7 and V is TRBV25-1; 12 nucleotides match TRBD2. The junction had 6 bases not matched to a gene; V was cut back by 3 bases and J by 3 bases. Germline V lookup: CDR1 MGHDK, CDR2 SYGVNS. The CDR3 totals 16 residues. The CDR3 DNA sequence: TGTGCCAGCAGTGACACCCCGACTAGCGGGAGCTACGAGCAGTACTTC. Amino acid sequence: CASSDTPTSGSYEQYF.

For this clone: The sample contains more than one DNA sequence encoding this CDR3. J is TRBJ2-1 and V is TRBV5-1; perhaps TRBD2 as D (5 bases). The CDR3 is made up of 13 amino acids. CDR1 is SGHRS, CDR2 YFSETQ, per germline. V lost 4 bases, J lost 6 bases, and 11 bases lay in between. The CDR3 bases are TGCGCCAGCAGCCTCCCCGGGGTCAATGAGCAGTTCTTC. Translated: CASSLPGVNEQFF.

The CDR3 loop reads CASSPASGPSYEQYF. CDR3 in DNA: TGCGCCAGCAGCCCGGCCAGCGGGCCGAGCTACGAGCAGTACTTC. V usage is TRBV4-1 and J usage is TRBJ2-7; a weak D match, TRBD2 (6 bases). In germline, CDR1 is MGHRA, CDR2 YSYEKL. Trimming took off 4 bases at V and 3 bases at J, with 16 bases between the two ends. The CDR3 length is 15 residues.

The rearrangement joins TRBV5-1 to TRBJ1-4; no reliable D call. The CDR3 covers 14 residues. Germline values: CDR1 SGHRS, CDR2 YFSETQ. V lost 3 bases and J 0 bases, leaving 6 bases between the germline ends. The CDR3 bases are TGCGCCAGCAGCTGGGCCGCAACTAATGAAAAACTGTTTTTT. Amino acids: CASSWAATNEKLFF.

The gene calls are TRBV27 and TRBJ2-4; 7 bases map to TRBD2. This CDR3 is 16 amino acids long. After removal of 5 bases from V and 0 bases from J, the junction contained 7 bases not matched to a gene. Germline V gene lookup returns CDR1 MNHEY and CDR2 SMNVEV (reference sequence). CDR3 in amino acids: CASSGLADLAKNIQYF. DNA of the CDR3: TGTGCCAGCAGTGGGCTAGCGGATCTAGCCAAAAACATTCAGTACTTC.

V usage is TRBV6-1 and J usage is TRBJ1-4; 8 positions match TRBD1. V was clipped by 0 bases and J by 6 bases; unmatched bases: 6. This CDR3 spans 16 amino acids. Per the germline V gene, CDR1 is MNHNS and CDR2 is SASEGT. The CDR3 reads CASSEARTGYYEKLFF. For the CDR3, the DNA is TGTGCCAGCAGTGAAGCCCGGACAGGGTATTATGAAAAACTGTTTTTT.

A word on this clone: Other DNA sequences within the sample encode an identical CDR3. V and J are TRBV6-5 and TRBJ2-7, with D maybe TRBD1 (5 bases). This CDR3 is built from 13 residues. The ends were cut back, 2 bases at V and 0 bases at J, with 5 bases in the middle. CDR1 and CDR2 from the germline V gene are MNHEY and SVGAGI. The chain's CDR3 is CASSYQGSYEQYF. CDR3 bases: TGTGCCAGCAGTTACCAGGGCTCCTACGAGCAGTACTTC.

V and J are TRBV7-2 and TRBJ2-5; D may be TRBD1 (6 bases). This CDR3 contains 14 residues. Germline CDR1 is SGHTA and CDR2 is FQGNSA. Trimming cost V 3 bases and J 5 bases, with 13 bases left between them. CDR3 nucleotide sequence: TGTGCCAGCAGCTTCTCCGGCCAGGGGGAGACCCAGTACTTC. Amino acid sequence: CASSFSGQGETQYF. Drawing the rest from reference TRBV7-2 and TRBJ2-5, the complete variable domain is GAGVSQSPSNKVTEKGKDVELRCDPISGHTALYWYRQSLGQGLEFLIYFQGNSAPDKSGLPSDRFSAERTGGSVSTLTIQRTQQEDSAVYLCASSFSGQGETQYFGPGTRLLVL.

J is TRBJ2-1 and V is TRBV25-1; 12 nucleotides agree with TRBD2. This CDR3 spans 17 amino acids. CDR1 and CDR2 from the germline V gene are MGHDK and SYGVNS. Germline trimming cut 5 bases from V and 5 bases from J; bases unmatched to any gene: 10. Here the CDR3 DNA reads TGTGCCAGCAGTCTAGGGGCTAGCGGGAGGGATAACAATGAGCAGTTCTTC. Protein product: CASSLGASGRDNNEQFF.

This chain links TRBV6-6 with TRBJ2-7; weak D call: TRBD1 (6 bases). CDR3 length equals 15 residues. Germline loops: CDR1 MNHNY, CDR2 SVGAGI (reference sequence). V dropped 2 bases and J dropped 2 bases, with 13 bases sitting between them. Here the CDR3 reads CASSYAGQPAYEQYF. In nucleotides, the CDR3 is TGTGCCAGCAGTTACGCTGGACAGCCGGCCTACGAGCAGTACTTC.

The V call is TRBV5-6, the J call TRBJ2-4; 7 bases align to TRBD2. J gave up 3 bases and V 1 base, and 1 base lay outside the gene matches. Germline assignment: CDR1 SGHDT and CDR2 YYEEEE. This CDR3 region has 14 residues. This CDR3 reads CASSLSGGKNIQYF. In DNA, the CDR3 is TGTGCCAGCAGCTTGTCGGGAGGCAAAAACATTCAGTACTTC.

The CDR3 DNA is TGCAGCGTTCCAGGGATCTATGGCTACACCTTC. Translated, it gives CSVPGIYGYTF. The V and J genes are TRBV29-1 and TRBJ1-2; possibly TRBD1 for D (5 bases). The V gene lost 5 bases and the J gene lost 4 bases, with 8 bases spanning the gap. This CDR3 is built from 11 residues. Germline V gene data show CDR1 as SQVTM and CDR2 as ANQGSEA.

The chain uses TRBV19 and TRBJ2-6, with a weak D call TRBD1 (6 bases). This CDR3 comprises 15 residues. V lost 5 bases, J lost 3 bases, and 11 bases lay in between. The germline V gene encodes CDR1 LNHDA and CDR2 SQIVND (reference sequence). The CDR3 here is CASSLQGGGANVLTF. The DNA for the CDR3 is TGTGCCAGTAGTCTACAGGGTGGTGGGGCCAACGTCCTGACTTTC.

The chain joins TRBV11-3 to TRBJ2-1; no reliable D call. From germline, CDR1 is SGHNT and CDR2 YENEEA. V was clipped by 0 bases and J by 1 base, with 16 bases between them. The CDR3 is made up of 18 amino acids. CDR3 region: CASSLDRWAEGSYNEQFF. CDR3 DNA: TGTGCCAGCAGCTTAGATCGTTGGGCGGAAGGGTCCTACAATGAGCAGTTCTTC.

The J gene is TRBJ1-1, the V gene TRBV7-6; 7 positions match TRBD1. V lost 0 bases to trimming and J lost 1 base; unmatched junction nucleotides: 8. The CDR3 extends over 17 amino acids. Germline values: CDR1 SGHVS, CDR2 FNYEAQ. In DNA, the CDR3 is TGTGCCAGCAGCTTAGCGACCCGACAGGGAGGGAACACTGAAGCTTTCTTT. Protein sequence: CASSLATRQGGNTEAFF.

This sequence joins TRBV19 and TRBJ1-1; TRBD1 aligns across 8 bases. V shed 6 bases and J 0 bases; nucleotides not matched to a gene: 6. Germline-derived CDR1 and CDR2 are LNHDA and SQIVND (reference sequence). The CDR3 is 15 amino acids. The CDR3 region is CASRPSDRVNTEAFF. DNA for the CDR3: TGTGCCAGTAGACCCTCGGACAGGGTGAACACTGAAGCTTTCTTT.